Listed here are 5 T cell receptor beta chains from one sample, sequenced in a study of vaccination effects on CD4 cells after COVID-19. ViraFEST used viral peptide pools to expand antigen-specific CD4+ T cells before sequencing. Once cultured for about 9 days, the cells underwent separation to obtain CD4+ T cells. Vaccination of participants consisted of two doses of either the BNT162b2 or mRNA-1273 vaccine. This table comes from immunoSEQ multiplex PCR, and its TCRdb copy is limited to in-frame clones, with some not included. The sample holds about 32,000 clones; 72% are singletons and the top ten take 12%. For these receptors, no antigen is known. The starting material was CD4+ T cells from PBMCs cultured with HCoV-229E spike peptides, obtained after COVID-19 vaccination. The receptors derive from a human donor who received a COVID-19 vaccine.

CDR3 sequence (DNA): TGTGCCAGCAGCTTACGGTTAGGGGTGAACACTGAAGCTTTCTTT. Encoded protein: CASSLRLGVNTEAFF. This chain links TRBV11-2 with TRBJ1-1, with D perhaps TRBD1 (5 bases). Germline CDR1 reads SGHAT; CDR2 reads FQNNGV. This CDR3 is built from 15 residues. Trimming pared 2 bases from V and 0 bases from J, leaving 10 bases between.

The gene calls are TRBV7-9 and TRBJ1-2; perhaps TRBD1 as D (6 bases). The CDR3 sequence is 13 residues long. Germline V gene sequence: CDR1 SEHNR, CDR2 FQNEAQ (reference sequence). Between the trimmed V and J ends, which lost 7 bases and 2 bases, there was a span of 11 bases. This CDR3 reads CASTRTENYGYTF. Here the CDR3 DNA reads TGTGCCAGCACACGGACAGAAAACTATGGCTACACCTTC. Variable domain in full (rest from reference TRBV7-9 and TRBJ1-2): DTGVSQNPRHKITKRGQNVTFRCDPISEHNRLYWYRQTLGQGPEFLTYFQNEAQLEKSRLLSDRFSAERPKGSFSTLEIQRTEQGDSAMYLCASTRTENYGYTFGSGTRLTVV.

V usage is TRBV5-1 and J usage is TRBJ2-7, with TRBD1 identical over 9 bases. In germline, CDR1 is SGHRS, CDR2 YFSETQ. The CDR3 extends over 16 amino acids. V shed 3 bases and J 3 bases; nucleotides not matched to a gene: 10. CDR3 DNA sequence: TGCGCCAGCAGCTGGGCGCTCGGGACAGGGTTCTACGAGCAGTACTTC. It encodes CASSWALGTGFYEQYF.

The genes are TRBV5-4 and TRBJ2-1; 7 bases are a match to TRBD2. CDR3 size: 16 residues. The V segment lost 0 bases and the J segment 4 bases; nucleotides outside the gene matches: 7. In germline, CDR1 is SGHNT, CDR2 YYREEE (reference sequence). CDR3 region: CASSLVAGLLYNEQFF. In DNA form, the CDR3 reads TGTGCCAGCAGCTTGGTGGCGGGACTACTATACAATGAGCAGTTCTTC.

The gene calls are TRBV7-7 and TRBJ2-1; 10 bases fit TRBD2. V lost 5 bases, J lost 8 bases, and 12 bases stayed unmatched. Germline V lookup: CDR1 SSHAT, CDR2 FNYEAQ (reference sequence). The CDR3 runs to 16 residues. This chain's CDR3 is CASSPRTSGPGDEQFF. CDR3 in DNA: TGTGCCAGCAGCCCCCGGACTAGCGGTCCTGGGGATGAGCAGTTCTTC. Supplemented by reference TRBV7-7 and TRBJ2-1, the full variable domain reads GAGVSQSPRYKVTKRGQDVTLRCDPISSHATLYWYQQALGQGPEFLTYFNYEAQPDKSGLPSDRFSAERPEGSISTLTIQRTEQRDSAMYRCASSPRTSGPGDEQFFGPGTRLTVL.